This T cell receptor (beta chain) was captured in a study of T cell responses to AZD1222 COVID-19 vaccine. After removal of 0 bases from V and 5 bases from J, the junction contained 5 bases not matched to a gene. CDR1 ENHRY and CDR2 SYGVKD come from the germline V gene. This CDR3 is built from 16 residues. TCRdb keeps only in-frame clones here, not all; method: immunoSEQ multiplex PCR. This sample has about 120,000 clones, with roughly 91% found just once. This TCR was recovered from an adult who received the AZD1222 COVID-19 vaccine. Sequenced material: peripheral blood, taken 28 days after the second AZD1222 dose. The chain employs TRBV10-3 and TRBJ2-3; 10 bases fit TRBD2. CDR3 bases: TGTGCCATCAGTGAGTCGGCTAGCGGGAGAGGAGATACGCAGTATTTT. This translates into CAISESASGRGDTQYF.